This entry is about one T cell receptor beta chain. Its specific antigen is unknown. No base qualities exist here, and no much larger clone lies one base off it. This specimen comes from a study of shared clonotypes between healthy human individuals (dated by TCRdb to about 2020). For the wider study: The cohort included three men and two women between 18 and 49 years of age. For each donor, three plates each were used for CD4 naive and CD4 memory, two plates were used for CD8 naive, and one plate was used for CD8 memory. The study deeply sequenced blood TCR repertoires of about 5 healthy adults to estimate repertoire size and the extent of clonotype sharing between individuals. Libraries were prepared and TCR repertoires were sequenced by different laboratories using diverse techniques, in order to increase sequencing depth and limit assay-specific biases. Between about 0.94 and 8.9 billion PBMCs per donor were obtained by leukapheresis. General study outcomes and caveats: Naive subsets generally had larger estimated clonotype richness than memory subsets did. Based on pairwise subsampling, the degree of clonotype sharing among donors was expected to be affected by sequencing depth. Clonotypes shared by all four sorted-subset donors showed higher generation probabilities than non-shared clonotypes. The genetic and exposure-history diversity represented was limited by the small number of donors. Incomplete sequencing was indicated by rarefaction of sorted-subset datasets, despite the large sequencing depth. About 5% of naive CD4, around 3.5% of naive CD8, around 2.3% of memory CD4, and 0.4% of memory CD8 clonotypes were shared across a few donors. Sampling was limited to blood, and TCR repertoires in tissue likely differ from TCR repertoires in blood.

CDR1 and CDR2, per the germline V gene, are SGHTA and FQGNSA. V is pared back by 4 bases and J by 0 bases, with 19 bases lying between the germline termini. Including the terminal cysteine and phenylalanine, the CDR3 comprises 18 residues. Just the 54-base CDR3 DNA is kept, in frame starting at base 1. Using the deep immunoSEQ assay, multiplex PCR amplified TCR CDR3 regions from genomic DNA. Extracted genomic DNA from each cell subset was distributed evenly across all wells of several immunoSEQ 96-well plates, and each plate was treated as a replicate. Each replicate PCR for sorted subsets received about 0.2 ug genomic DNA, equal to roughly 30,000 T cell genomes. Purified libraries were measured with a Qubit 3.0 fluorometer, size-checked on a Bioanalyzer 2100, and measured again with the KAPA Library Quantification kit. Each immunoSEQ 96-well plate was sequenced on its own single-read 150-cycle Illumina NextSeq 550 flow cell. Regarding the original processing steps: Because only junctional sequences without quality scores were contained in the immunoSEQ output, filtering matching that applied to full-length reads could not be performed. Sequences were annotated with PyIR, a Python wrapper for IgBLAST v1.9, using IMGT germline references to assign V/J genes and CDR3. Any read was removed if the V/J assignment was weak (E-value above 1e-6), the CDR3 was missing, or the read contained stop codons, out-of-frame junctions, or ambiguous translated residues. A V3J clonotype was defined by an identical inferred V gene, J gene, and CDR3 amino acid sequence. The percentage overlap between two repertoires was calculated by dividing the number of shared unique clonotypes by the size of the smaller repertoire. Three approaches were used to assess repertoire richness: RTK rarefaction, the Chao1 estimator, and Recon v2.1 estimates of unobserved clonotypes. OLGA was used to compute generation probabilities for all TCRbeta clonotypes that the gDNA method yielded from a handful of donors. TCRdb retrieved this table from immuneACCESS and kept in-frame rearrangements only. Not all clones are present; in checked studies, unresolved V genes account for under half, and no reason is known for the remainder. V and J calls plus clone size are reproduced from that table; the DNA served to infer D and trimming. This sample holds approximately 400,000 clones; about 96% were observed only once. The ten largest clones take up approximately 0.32% of the sample.

The donors were healthy, HIV-negative adults with no recently reported acute infections or vaccinations. All donors were Caucasian adults living in Nashville, Tennessee, USA. CD8 memory samples consisted of magnetically selected CD45RO+ cells combined with CCR7-negative CD45RA+ effector memory (TemRA) cells. Blood was obtained by leukapheresis, after which PBMCs were separated by Ficoll-Histopaque density gradient centrifugation and cryopreserved in liquid nitrogen vapor phase. Purity and quantity of every magnetically sorted T cell population were checked by analytical flow cytometry. From each sorted fraction, genomic DNA was isolated and quantified by UV absorbance on a Nanodrop 2000c.

This clonotype originated in a man aged 25 to 45 in good health. The source material was memory CD8+ T cells sorted from blood. The sample's cell subset or site label, in plain terms: CD45RO+ cells pooled with CCR7-negative TemRA cells. Recombination joined TRBV7-2 with TRBJ2-4, with the D gene uncertain. For the CDR3, the sequence is CASSSPPDRYQAKNIQYF. The DNA sequence reads TGTGCCAGCAGCTCCCCCCCGGACCGATACCAAGCCAAAAACATTCAGTACTTC.